The clone carrying this TCR beta chain has a handful of counts. Its antigen is unknown. This sample stems from a study of blood T cells in healthy people across ages. Study-wide points: Changes seen in expanded clonotypes were possibly confounded by donor CMV status left unknown.

Combining a sample-barcoded 5' primer with a J-beta primer mix, a second PCR ran for 7 to 11 cycles. TCRdb reanalysed the 5' RACE reads using MiXCR and keeps one entry per CDR3 protein. The sample yields approximately 900,000 distinct CDR3 sequences, roughly 50% seen once. Germline-derived CDR1 and CDR2 are SGHVS and FQNEAQ. Trimming took 5 bases from V and 4 from J; bases not matched to a gene: 6. The CDR3 has 16 residues. The chain carries TRBV7-8 and TRBJ2-1; 12 bases are a match to TRBD2. This sequence originates from a young man in good health. The material sequenced was blood. CDR3 region: CASSPGLAGNYNEQFF. The DNA of the CDR3 is TGTGCCAGCAGCCCGGGACTAGCGGGTAATTACAATGAGCAGTTCTTC.